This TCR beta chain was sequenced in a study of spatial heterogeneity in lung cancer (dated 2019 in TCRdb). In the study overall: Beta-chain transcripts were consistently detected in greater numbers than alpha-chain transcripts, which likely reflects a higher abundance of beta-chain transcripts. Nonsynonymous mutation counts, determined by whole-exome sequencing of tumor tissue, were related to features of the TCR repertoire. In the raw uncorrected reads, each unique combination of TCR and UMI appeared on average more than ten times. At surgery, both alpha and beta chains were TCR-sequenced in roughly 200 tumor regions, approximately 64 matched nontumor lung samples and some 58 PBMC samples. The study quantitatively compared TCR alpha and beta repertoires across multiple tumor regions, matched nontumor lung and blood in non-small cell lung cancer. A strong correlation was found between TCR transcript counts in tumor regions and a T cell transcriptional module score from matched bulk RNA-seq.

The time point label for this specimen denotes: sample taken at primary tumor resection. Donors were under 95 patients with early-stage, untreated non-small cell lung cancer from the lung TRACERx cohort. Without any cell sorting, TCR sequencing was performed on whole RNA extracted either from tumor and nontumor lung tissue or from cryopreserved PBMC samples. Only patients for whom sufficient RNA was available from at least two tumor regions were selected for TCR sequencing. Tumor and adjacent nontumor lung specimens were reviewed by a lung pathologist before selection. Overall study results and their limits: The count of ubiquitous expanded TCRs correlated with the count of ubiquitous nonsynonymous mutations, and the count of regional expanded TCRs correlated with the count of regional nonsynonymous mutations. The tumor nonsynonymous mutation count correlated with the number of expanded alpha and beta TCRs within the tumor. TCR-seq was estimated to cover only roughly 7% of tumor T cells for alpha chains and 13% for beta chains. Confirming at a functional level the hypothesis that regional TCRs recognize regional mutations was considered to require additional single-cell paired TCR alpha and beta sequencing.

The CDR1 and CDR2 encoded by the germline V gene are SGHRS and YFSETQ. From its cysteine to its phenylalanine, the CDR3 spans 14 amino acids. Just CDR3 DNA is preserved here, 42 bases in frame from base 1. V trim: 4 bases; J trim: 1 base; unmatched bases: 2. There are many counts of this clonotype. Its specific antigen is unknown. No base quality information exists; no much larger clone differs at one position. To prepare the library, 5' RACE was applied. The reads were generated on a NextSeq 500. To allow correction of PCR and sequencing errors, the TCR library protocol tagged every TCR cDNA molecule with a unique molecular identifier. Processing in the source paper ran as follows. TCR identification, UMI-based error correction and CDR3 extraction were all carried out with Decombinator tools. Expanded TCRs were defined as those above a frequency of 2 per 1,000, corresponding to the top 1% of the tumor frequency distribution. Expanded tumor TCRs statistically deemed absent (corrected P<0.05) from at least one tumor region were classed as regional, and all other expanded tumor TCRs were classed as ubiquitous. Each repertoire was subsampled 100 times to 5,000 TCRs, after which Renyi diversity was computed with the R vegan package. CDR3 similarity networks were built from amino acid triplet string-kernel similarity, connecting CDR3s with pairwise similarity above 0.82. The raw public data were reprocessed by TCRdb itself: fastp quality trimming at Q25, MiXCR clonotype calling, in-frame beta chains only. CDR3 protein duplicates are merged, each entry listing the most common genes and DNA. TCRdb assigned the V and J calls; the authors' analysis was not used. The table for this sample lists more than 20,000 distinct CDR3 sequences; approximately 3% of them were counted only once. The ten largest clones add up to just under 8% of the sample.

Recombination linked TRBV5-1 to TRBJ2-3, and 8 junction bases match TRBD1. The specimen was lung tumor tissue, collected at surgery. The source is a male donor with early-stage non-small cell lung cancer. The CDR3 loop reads CASSQTGGTDTQYF. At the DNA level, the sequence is TGCGCCAGCAGCCAGACAGGGGGCACAGATACGCAGTATTTT.